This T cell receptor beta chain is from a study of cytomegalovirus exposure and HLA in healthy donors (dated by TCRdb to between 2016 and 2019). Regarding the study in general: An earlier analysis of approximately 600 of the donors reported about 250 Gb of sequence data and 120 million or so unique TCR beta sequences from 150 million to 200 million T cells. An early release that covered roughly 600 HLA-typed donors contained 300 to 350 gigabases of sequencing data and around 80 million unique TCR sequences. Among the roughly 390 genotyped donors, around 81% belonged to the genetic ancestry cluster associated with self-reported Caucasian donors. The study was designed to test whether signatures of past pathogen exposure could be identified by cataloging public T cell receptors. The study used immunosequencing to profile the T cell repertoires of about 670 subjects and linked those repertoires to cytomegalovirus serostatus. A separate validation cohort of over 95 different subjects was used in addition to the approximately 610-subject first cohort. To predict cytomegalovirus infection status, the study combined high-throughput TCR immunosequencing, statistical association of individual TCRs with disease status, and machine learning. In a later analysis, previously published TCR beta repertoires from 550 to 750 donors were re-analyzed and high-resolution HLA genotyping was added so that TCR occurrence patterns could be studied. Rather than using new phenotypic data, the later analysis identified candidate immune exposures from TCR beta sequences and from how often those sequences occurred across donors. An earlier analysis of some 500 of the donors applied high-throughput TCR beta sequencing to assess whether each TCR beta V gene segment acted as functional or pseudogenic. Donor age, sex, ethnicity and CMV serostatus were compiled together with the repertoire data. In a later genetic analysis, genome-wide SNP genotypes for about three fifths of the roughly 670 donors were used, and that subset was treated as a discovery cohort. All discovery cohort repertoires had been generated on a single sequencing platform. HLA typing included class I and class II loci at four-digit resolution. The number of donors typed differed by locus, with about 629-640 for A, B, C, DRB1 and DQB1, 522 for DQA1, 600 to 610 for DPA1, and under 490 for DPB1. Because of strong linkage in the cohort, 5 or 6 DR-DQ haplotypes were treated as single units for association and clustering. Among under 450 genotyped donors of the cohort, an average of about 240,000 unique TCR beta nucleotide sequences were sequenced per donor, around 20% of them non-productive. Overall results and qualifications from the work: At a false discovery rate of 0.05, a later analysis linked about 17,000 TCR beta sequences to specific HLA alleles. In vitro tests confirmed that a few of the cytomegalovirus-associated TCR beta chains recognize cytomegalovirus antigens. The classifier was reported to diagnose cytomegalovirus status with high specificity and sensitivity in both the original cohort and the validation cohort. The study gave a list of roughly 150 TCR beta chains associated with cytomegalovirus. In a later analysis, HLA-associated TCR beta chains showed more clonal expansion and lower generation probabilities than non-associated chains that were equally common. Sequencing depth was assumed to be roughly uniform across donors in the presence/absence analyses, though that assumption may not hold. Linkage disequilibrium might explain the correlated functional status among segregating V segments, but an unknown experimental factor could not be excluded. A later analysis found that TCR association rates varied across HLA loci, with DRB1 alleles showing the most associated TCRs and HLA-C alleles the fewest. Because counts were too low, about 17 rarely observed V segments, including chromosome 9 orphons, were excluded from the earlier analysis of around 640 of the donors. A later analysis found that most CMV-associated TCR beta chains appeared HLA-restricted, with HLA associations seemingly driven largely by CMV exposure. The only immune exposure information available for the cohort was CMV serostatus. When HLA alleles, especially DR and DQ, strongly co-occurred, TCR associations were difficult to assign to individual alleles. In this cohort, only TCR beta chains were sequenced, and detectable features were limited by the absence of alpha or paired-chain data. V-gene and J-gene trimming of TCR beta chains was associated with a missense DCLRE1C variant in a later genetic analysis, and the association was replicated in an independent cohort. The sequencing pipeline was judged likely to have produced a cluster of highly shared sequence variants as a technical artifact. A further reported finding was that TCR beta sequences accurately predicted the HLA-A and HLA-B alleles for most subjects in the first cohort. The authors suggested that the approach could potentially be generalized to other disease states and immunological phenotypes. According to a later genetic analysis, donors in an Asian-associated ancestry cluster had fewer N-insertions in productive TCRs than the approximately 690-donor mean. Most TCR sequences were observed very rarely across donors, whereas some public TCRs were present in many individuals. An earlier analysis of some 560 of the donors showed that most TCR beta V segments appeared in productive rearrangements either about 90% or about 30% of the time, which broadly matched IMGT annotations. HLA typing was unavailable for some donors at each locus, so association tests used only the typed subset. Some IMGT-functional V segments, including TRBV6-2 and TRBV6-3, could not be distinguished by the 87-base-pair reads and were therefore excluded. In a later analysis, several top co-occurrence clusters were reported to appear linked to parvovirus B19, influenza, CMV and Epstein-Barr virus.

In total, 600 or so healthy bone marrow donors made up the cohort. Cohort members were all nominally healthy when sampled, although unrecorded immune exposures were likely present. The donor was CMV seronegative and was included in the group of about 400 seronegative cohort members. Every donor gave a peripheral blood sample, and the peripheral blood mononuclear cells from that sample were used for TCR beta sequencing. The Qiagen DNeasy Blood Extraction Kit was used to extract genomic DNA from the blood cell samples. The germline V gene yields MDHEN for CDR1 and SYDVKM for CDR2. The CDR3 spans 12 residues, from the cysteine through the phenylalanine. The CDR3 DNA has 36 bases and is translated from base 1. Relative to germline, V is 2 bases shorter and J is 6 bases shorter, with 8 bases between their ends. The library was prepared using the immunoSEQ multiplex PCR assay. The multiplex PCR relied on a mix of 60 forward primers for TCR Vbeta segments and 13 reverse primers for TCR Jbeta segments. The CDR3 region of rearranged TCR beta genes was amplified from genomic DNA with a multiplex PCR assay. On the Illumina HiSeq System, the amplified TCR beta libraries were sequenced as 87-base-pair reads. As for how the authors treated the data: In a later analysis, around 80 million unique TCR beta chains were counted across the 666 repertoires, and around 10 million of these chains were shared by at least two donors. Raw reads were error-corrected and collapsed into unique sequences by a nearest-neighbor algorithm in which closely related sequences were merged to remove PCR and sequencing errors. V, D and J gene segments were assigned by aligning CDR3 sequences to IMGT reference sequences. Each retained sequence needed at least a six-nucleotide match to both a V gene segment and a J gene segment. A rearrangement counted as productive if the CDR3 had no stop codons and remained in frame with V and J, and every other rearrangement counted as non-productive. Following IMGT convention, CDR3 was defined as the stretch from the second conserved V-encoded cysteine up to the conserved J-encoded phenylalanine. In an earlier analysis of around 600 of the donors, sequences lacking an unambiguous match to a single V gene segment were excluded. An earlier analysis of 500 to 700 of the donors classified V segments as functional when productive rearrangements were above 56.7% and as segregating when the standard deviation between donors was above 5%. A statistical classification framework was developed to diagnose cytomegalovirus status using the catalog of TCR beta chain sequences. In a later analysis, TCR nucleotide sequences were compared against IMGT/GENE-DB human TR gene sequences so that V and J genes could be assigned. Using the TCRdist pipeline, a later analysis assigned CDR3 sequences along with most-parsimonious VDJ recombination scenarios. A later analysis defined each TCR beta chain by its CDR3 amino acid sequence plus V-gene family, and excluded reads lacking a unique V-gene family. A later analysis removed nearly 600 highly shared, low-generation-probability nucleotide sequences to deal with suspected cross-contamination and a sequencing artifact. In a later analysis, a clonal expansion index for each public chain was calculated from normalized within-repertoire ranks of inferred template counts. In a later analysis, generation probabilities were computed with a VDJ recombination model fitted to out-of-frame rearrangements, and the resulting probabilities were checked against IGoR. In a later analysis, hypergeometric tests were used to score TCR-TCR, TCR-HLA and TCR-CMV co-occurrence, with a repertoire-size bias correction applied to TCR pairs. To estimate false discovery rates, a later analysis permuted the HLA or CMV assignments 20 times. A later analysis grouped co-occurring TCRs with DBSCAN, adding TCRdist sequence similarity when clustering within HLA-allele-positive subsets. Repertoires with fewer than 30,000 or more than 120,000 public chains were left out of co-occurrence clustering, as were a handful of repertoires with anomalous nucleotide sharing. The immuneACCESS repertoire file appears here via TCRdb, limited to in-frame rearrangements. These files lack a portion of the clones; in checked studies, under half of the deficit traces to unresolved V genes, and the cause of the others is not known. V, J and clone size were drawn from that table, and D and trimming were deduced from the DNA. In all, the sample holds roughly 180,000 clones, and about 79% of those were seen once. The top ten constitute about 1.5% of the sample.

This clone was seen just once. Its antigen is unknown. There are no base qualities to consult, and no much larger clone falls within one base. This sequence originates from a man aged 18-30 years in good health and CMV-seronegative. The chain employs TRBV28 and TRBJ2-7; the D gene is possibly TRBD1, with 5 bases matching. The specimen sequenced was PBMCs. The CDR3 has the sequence CASSLAQGEQYF. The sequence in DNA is TGTGCCAGCAGTTTAGCTCAGGGCGAGCAGTACTTC.